This record covers a single T cell receptor (beta chain). What it binds is not known. This sample was taken from a study of shared clonotypes between healthy human individuals. The germline V gene encodes CDR1 SGHRS and CDR2 YFSETQ. The CDR3 extends over 17 amino acids. With 3 bases clipped from V and 4 bases from J, the junction kept 10 bases outside the gene matches. The data were produced by immunoSEQ multiplex PCR, yet TCRdb's version contains in-frame clones alone and is incomplete. The data show 1,500,000 or so clones, with roughly 97% seen just once and roughly 1.2% held by the top ten. Study-level results: Represented genetic and exposure-history diversity was restricted by having few donors.

This clonotype originated in a man aged 25-45 years in good health. The J gene is TRBJ2-3, the V gene TRBV5-1; 11 nucleotides match TRBD2. What was sequenced was naive CD4+ T cells sorted from blood. Subset in this sample: CD45RA+ positively selected. CDR3 loop: CASSWGLAGGLPDTQYF. CDR3 DNA sequence: TGCGCCAGCAGCTGGGGGCTAGCGGGAGGTCTCCCAGATACGCAGTATTTT.